This TCR beta chain emerged from a study of OX40 agonist ivuxolimab in advanced cancers. Sequencing used immunoSEQ multiplex PCR; TCRdb keeps in-frame clones, though not all of them. This sample has around 82,000 clones, with 88% found just once. The CDR3 runs to 15 residues. J was trimmed by 5 bases and V by 5 bases; bases with no gene match: 5. Germline CDR1 reads KGHSH; CDR2 reads LQKENI. The chain carries TRBV18 and TRBJ2-4; 11 bases agree with TRBD1. This sample comprised CD4+ or CD8+ T cells sorted from blood, obtained in a trial of the OX40 agonist ivuxolimab. This clonotype was obtained from an adult with an advanced solid tumor such as melanoma, head and neck, liver or kidney cancer. The CDR3 here is CASSSGQGAQNIQYF. DNA for the CDR3: TGTGCCAGCTCATCAGGACAGGGGGCCCAAAACATTCAGTACTTC.